This TCR beta chain was retrieved from a study of spatial heterogeneity in lung cancer. The CDR3 consists of 13 residues. Trimming removed 5 bases at V and 2 bases at J, with 7 bases between. Germline V gene data show CDR1 as SGHTA and CDR2 as FQGTGA. The time point was: sample taken at primary tumor resection. Without sorting, whole RNA was sequenced from tumor, nontumor lung or frozen PBMC. TCRdb redid the calling of the 5' RACE reads with MiXCR, one entry per CDR3 protein. The sample includes about 10,000 distinct CDR3 sequences, around 4% of them seen just once. This clonotype was observed at least ten times. Because the library targeted alpha chains, this beta chain is an off-target read whose size means little.

The TCR was taken from a male donor with early-stage non-small cell lung cancer. Source: normal lung tissue next to the tumor, taken at surgery. The chain is built from TRBV7-3 and TRBJ1-3; D unresolved. In DNA form, the CDR3 reads TGTGCCAGCAGCCCCCTTCCTGGAAACACCATATATTTT. Translating gives CASSPLPGNTIYF.